These T cell receptor beta chains were read from a single sample in a study of control samples from healthy donors and cancer patients. Clones were read by immunoSEQ multiplex PCR, and TCRdb kept only the in-frame ones, dropping some. The repertoire holds fewer than 95,000 clones, with roughly 80% as singletons. Sequencing was carried out using blood. Source of these receptors: a man aged 30 to 39 in good health. CDR3s include the opening cysteine and the closing phenylalanine or tryptophan. Each record gives: CDR3 protein, CDR3 DNA, clone size, V gene, CDR3 length, D gene, J gene. The D gene is left open where the match is weak. Expanded clones are given a class, and other clones once, few, many or no size at all.

CASSAGLAVGEQFF,TGTGCCAGCAGCGCGGGACTAGCGGTCGGTGAGCAGTTCTTC,-,TRBV5-6,14,TRBD2,TRBJ2-1
CASSPEGSSNQPQHF,TGTGCCAGCTCACCGGAGGGATCAAGCAATCAGCCCCAGCATTTT,-,TRBV18,15,-,TRBJ1-5
CASSFQTGVAQPQHF,TGTGCCAGTAGTTTCCAGACAGGGGTTGCCCAGCCCCAGCATTTT,few,TRBV19,15,TRBD1,TRBJ1-5
CASGRWTEETQYF,TGTGCCAGCGGACGATGGACAGAAGAGACCCAGTACTTC,-,TRBV6-6,13,-,TRBJ2-5
CASSLVRGRETQYF,TGCGCCAGCAGCTTGGTTCGGGGACGCGAGACCCAGTACTTC,-,TRBV5-1,14,-,TRBJ2-5
CASSVEADMNTGELFF,TGTGCCAGCAGCGTAGAGGCAGATATGAACACCGGGGAGCTGTTTTTT,many,TRBV9,16,-,TRBJ2-2
CASSRANFRDRGRGGHSGANVLTF,TGTGCCAGCAGCCGAGCTAACTTTCGGGACAGGGGGCGCGGTGGCCATTCTGGGGCCAACGTCCTGACTTTC,-,TRBV7-8,24,TRBD1,TRBJ2-6
CASRPGPWGEQYF,TGTGCCAGCAGACCGGGTCCCTGGGGCGAGCAGTACTTC,-,TRBV6-5,13,-,TRBJ2-7
CASSKGTAGNTIYF,TGTGCCAGCAGTAAGGGGACAGCTGGAAACACCATATATTTT,-,TRBV11-2,14,TRBD1,TRBJ1-3
CASSSTYTGELFF,TGTGCCAGCAGCTCTACCTACACCGGGGAGCTGTTTTTT,-,TRBV7-3,13,-,TRBJ2-2
CASSYPEQFF,TGTGCCAGCAGTTACCCCGAGCAGTTCTTC,once,TRBV6-5,10,-,TRBJ2-1
CASSLLGGDTYEQYF,TGTGCCAGCAGTTTACTGGGTGGGGACACATACGAGCAGTACTTC,-,TRBV27,15,-,TRBJ2-7
CASSGGTYNEQFF,TGTGCCAGCAGCGGCGGGACCTACAATGAGCAGTTCTTC,-,TRBV7-3,13,-,TRBJ2-1
CSVGGDSRSGYEQYF,TGCAGCGTTGGAGGCGACAGCCGTAGCGGCTACGAGCAGTACTTC,-,TRBV29-1,15,-,TRBJ2-7
CASRPGRFLGTIYF,TGTGCCAGCAGACCGGGACGGTTCTTGGGCACCATATATTTT,-,TRBV11-2,14,-,TRBJ1-3
CASSTVKEKLFF,TGTGCCAGCTCTACAGTGAAGGAAAAACTGTTTTTT,-,TRBV12-3/TRBV12-4,12,-,TRBJ1-4
CASSEGLRTGGNQPQHF,TGTGCCAGCAGTGAAGGACTAAGGACAGGGGGCAATCAGCCCCAGCATTTT,few,TRBV6-1,17,TRBD1,TRBJ1-5
CASQGNEQYF,TGTGCCAGCCAGGGAAACGAGCAGTACTTC,once,TRBV28,10,-,TRBJ2-7
CASSLGGQGRSETQYF,TGTGCCAGCAGCTTAGGGGGACAGGGGCGATCAGAGACCCAGTACTTC,once,TRBV5-6,16,TRBD1,TRBJ2-5
CASSSGLSSYNEQFF,TGCGCCAGCAGCTCTGGACTGAGCTCCTACAATGAGCAGTTCTTC,-,TRBV5-1,15,-,TRBJ2-1
CVQSQGGDTQYF,TGTGTCCAATCTCAGGGTGGAGATACGCAGTATTTT,once,TRBV30,12,-,TRBJ2-3
CASSSTSGGSADTQYF,TGTGCCAGCAGCTCGACTAGCGGGGGCTCGGCAGATACGCAGTATTTT,-,TRBV7-9,16,TRBD2,TRBJ2-3
CSVEQWGDGNQPQHF,TGCAGCGTTGAACAATGGGGGGATGGCAATCAGCCCCAGCATTTT,-,TRBV29-1,15,-,TRBJ1-5
CASTPVPSIGYGYTF,TGTGCCAGCACCCCGGTCCCCTCGATTGGCTATGGCTACACCTTC,once,TRBV5-8,15,-,TRBJ1-2
CASSRGATYEQYF,TGTGCCAGCAGCAGAGGGGCTACCTACGAGCAGTACTTC,-,TRBV7-2,13,-,TRBJ2-7
CASSKGQGDSYEQYF,TGTGCCAGCAGCAAGGGACAGGGGGATTCCTACGAGCAGTACTTC,-,TRBV7-9,15,TRBD1,TRBJ2-7
CAWSVTANTEAFF,TGTGCCTGGAGTGTGACAGCGAACACTGAAGCTTTCTTT,once,TRBV30,13,-,TRBJ1-1
CASSRRAGDSNQPQHF,TGTGCCAGCAGTCGGCGAGCTGGGGACAGCAATCAGCCCCAGCATTTT,-,TRBV6-6,16,-,TRBJ1-5
CASSFENQPQHF,TGTGCCAGCAGCTTCGAGAATCAGCCCCAGCATTTT,-,TRBV5-4,12,-,TRBJ1-5
CASSLSGGYYEQYF,TGTGCCAGCAGCCTCAGCGGGGGATACTACGAGCAGTACTTC,-,TRBV6-5,14,TRBD2,TRBJ2-7
CASSQDDRGGSGNTIYF,TGCGCCAGCAGCCAAGATGATAGGGGAGGCTCTGGAAACACCATATATTTT,few,TRBV4-1,17,-,TRBJ1-3